The 16 T cell receptor beta chains below were found in one sample sequenced in a study of glioma-infiltrating T cells. TCR alpha and beta CDR3 regions were amplified from RNA using iRepertoire nested multiplex PCR. TCRdb fed the multiplex PCR reads into MiXCR, producing one record per CDR3 protein. This table has about 130,000 distinct CDR3 sequences, around 23% appearing once. Source material: glioma tissue, nonneoplastic brain tissue, or PBMCs (not recorded which). The receptor set was obtained from a human donor with low-grade glioma or glioblastoma, undergoing nonglioma brain surgery, or in good health (not recorded which).

The table lists this clonotype with many counts. J is TRBJ1-2 and V is TRBV2; D gene ambiguous. Germline values: CDR1 SNHLY, CDR2 FYNNEI. The CDR3 is 16 residues long. With 5 bases removed from V and 0 bases from J, the gap between germline ends came to 16 bases. The CDR3 DNA reads as TGTGCCAGCAGTCTGTTAGTGGCCTCCTCTAACTATGGCTACACCTTC. Translation gives CASSLLVASSNYGYTF. Full variable domain (outside the CDR3, taken from reference TRBV2 and TRBJ1-2): EPEVTQTPSHQVTQMGQEVILRCVPISNHLYFYWYRQILGQKVEFLVSFYNNEISEKSEIFDDQFSVERPDGSNFTLKIRSTKLEDSAMYFCASSLLVASSNYGYTFGSGTRLTVV.

The chain uses TRBV5-1 and TRBJ2-5; D ambiguous. Trimming shortened V by 4 bases and J by 2 bases, and 15 bases separated the two germline ends. The germline CDR1 and CDR2 sequences are SGHRS and YFSETQ. The CDR3 length is 15 residues. This CDR3 is CASSPRVSNQETQYF. The CDR3 nucleotides read TGCGCCAGCAGCCCCAGAGTCTCGAATCAAGAGACCCAGTACTTC.

This clonotype showed up many times. The rearrangement joins TRBV15 to TRBJ2-7; 10 bases align to TRBD1. The CDR3 has 11 residues. CDR1 LNHNV and CDR2 YYDKDF come from the germline V gene (reference sequence). This CDR3 reads CGRQGASEQYF. For the CDR3, the DNA is TGTGGCAGACAGGGGGCTTCCGAGCAGTACTTC.

The sample holds many counts of this clonotype. The chain recombines TRBV14 with TRBJ1-5; tentatively, D is TRBD1 (5 bases). V was pared by 2 bases and J by 6 bases, with 14 bases between. There are 15 residues in the CDR3. The germline CDR1 and CDR2 sequences are SGHDN and FVKESK. CDR3 residues: CASSQRDRRPQPQHF. CDR3 DNA sequence: TGTGCCAGCAGCCAACGGGACCGCCGGCCTCAGCCCCAGCATTTT.

V gene TRBV6-2 or TRBV6-3 combines with J gene TRBJ2-3; D possibly corresponds to TRBD2 (5 bases). There are 16 residues in the CDR3. The ends were cut back, 7 bases at V and 4 bases at J, with 21 bases in the middle. CDR1 MNHEY and CDR2 SVGEGT come from the germline V gene. CDR3 in amino acids: CASTPLGEGESDTQYF. The CDR3, as DNA: TGTGCCAGCACGCCACTGGGAGAGGGCGAGTCAGATACGCAGTATTTT.

This clonotype was seen many times. J is TRBJ1-2 and V is TRBV20-1, with a tentative D call TRBD1 (5 bases). Looked up from germline, CDR1 is DFQATT and CDR2 is SNEGSKA (reference sequence). This CDR3 contains 10 residues. The ends were cut back, 7 bases at V and 3 bases at J, with 6 bases in the middle. CDR3 amino acids: CSGGDYGYTF. In DNA, the CDR3 is TGCAGTGGAGGGGACTATGGCTACACCTTC.

The chain joins TRBV12-3 or TRBV12-4 to TRBJ2-7, with D perhaps assigned TRBD1 or TRBD2 (7 bases each). The ends were cut back, 3 bases at V and 5 bases at J, with 20 bases in the middle. CDR3 size: 16 residues. The CDR3 region is CASSLSRGGSRDEQYF. In DNA, the CDR3 is TGTGCCAGCAGTTTGTCCAGGGGGGGATCTCGCGACGAGCAGTACTTC.

Worth noting for this clonotype: The conserved final phenylalanine or tryptophan is absent from the CDR3, which likely points to a read error. The rearrangement uses TRBV20-1 and TRBJ2-7; TRBD2 matches 11 bases. Germline CDR1 reads DFQATT; CDR2 reads SNEGSKA (reference sequence). The CDR3 totals 16 residues. With 6 bases clipped from V and 6 bases from J, the junction kept 16 bases outside the gene matches. The DNA for the CDR3 is TGCAGTGCGGACGGGGTAGCGGGAGGGCCAGGCACCGAGCAGTACCTC. Its translation: CSADGVAGGPGTEQYL.

As concerns this clonotype: At one boundary the junction diverges from the germline segment, which might be a read error. The V gene is TRBV27, the J gene TRBJ2-7, with 12 bases lining up with TRBD2. The germline CDR1 and CDR2 sequences are MNHEY and SMNVEV (reference sequence). The CDR3 is 16 residues long. The CDR3 DNA follows: TGTGCCAGCGGTTTATCCGGTAGACTAGCGGGAGACGAGCAGTACTTC. Its protein product is CASGLSGRLAGDEQYF.

In the case of this clonotype: The junction departs from germline at one end; a sequencing error may be responsible. The chain is built from TRBV12-3 or TRBV12-4 and TRBJ1-4, with D unresolved. The CDR3 has 15 residues. This chain's CDR3 is CASSDSWGTNEKLIF. CDR3 nucleotides: TGTGCCAGCAGTGACTCATGGGGTACTAATGAAAAACTGATTTTT.

This clonotype showed up many times. The chain is built from TRBV20-1 and TRBJ2-5; D is possibly TRBD2 (6 bases). Germline V gene lookup returns CDR1 DFQATT and CDR2 SNEGSKA (reference sequence). V gave up 3 bases and J gave up 7 bases, with 12 bases separating them. CDR3 size: 12 residues. This CDR3 reads CSASWDSGTQYF. The DNA of the CDR3 is TGCAGTGCTAGCTGGGACTCCGGGACCCAGTACTTC.

For this clonotype: Compared with germline, one end of the junction differs, possibly owing to a read error. This sequence joins TRBV5-1 and TRBJ2-1; the D is unclear. In germline, CDR1 is SGHRS, CDR2 YFSETQ. This CDR3 has 18 residues. The CDR3 region has the DNA TGCGCCAACAGCTTGGCCGGCCCACACGGAGCGCGCGGAAATGAGCAGTTCTTC. Protein sequence: CANSLAGPHGARGNEQFF.

Notes on this clonotype: At one of its ends the junction is not consistent with the germline gene, which may arise from a read error. The V call is TRBV19, the J call TRBJ2-1; 9 bases match TRBD2. The germline gives CDR1 LNHDA, CDR2 SQIVND (reference sequence). The CDR3 covers 16 residues. The CDR3 is CASSRFSGSSYNEQLF. The DNA of the CDR3 is TGTGCCAGTAGCCGGTTTAGCGGGAGCTCCTACAATGAGCAGCTCTTC. Together with reference TRBV19 and TRBJ2-1, the CDR3 gives the full variable domain: DGGITQSPKYLFRKEGQNVTLSCEQNLNHDAMYWYRQDPGQGLRLIYYSQIVNDFQKGDIAEGYSVSREKKESFPLTVTSAQKNPTAFYLCASSRFSGSSYNEQLFGPGTRLTVL.

The J gene is TRBJ2-2, the V gene TRBV29-1; D ambiguous. Trimming removed 4 bases from V and 5 bases from J, with 8 bases in between. The CDR3 runs to 12 residues. CDR1 SQVTM and CDR2 ANQGSEA come from the germline V gene. The CDR3 reads CSVVVVTGELFF. CDR3 sequence (DNA): TGCAGCGTTGTGGTAGTTACCGGGGAGCTGTTTTTT.

V gene TRBV4-3 combines with J gene TRBJ2-3; D possibly uses TRBD1 or TRBD2 (6 bases each). The V gene lost 0 bases and the J gene lost 2 bases, with 15 bases spanning the gap. CDR1 is LGHNA, CDR2 YSLEER, per germline. CDR3 length equals 17 residues. CDR3 in amino acids: CASSQEAGWGATDTQYF. The CDR3 DNA sequence: TGCGCCAGCAGCCAAGAAGCTGGCTGGGGGGCCACAGATACGCAGTATTTT.

Ten or more counts support this clonotype. The chain employs TRBV19 and TRBJ2-7; 11 bases are a match to TRBD2. This CDR3 region has 15 residues. CDR1 and CDR2 from the germline V gene are LNHDA and SQIVND (reference sequence). V lost 11 bases, J lost 4 bases, and 13 bases stayed unmatched. CDR3 amino acids: CADPPTSGSIYEQYF. For the CDR3, the DNA is TGTGCCGACCCTCCCACTAGCGGGAGTATTTACGAGCAGTACTTC.